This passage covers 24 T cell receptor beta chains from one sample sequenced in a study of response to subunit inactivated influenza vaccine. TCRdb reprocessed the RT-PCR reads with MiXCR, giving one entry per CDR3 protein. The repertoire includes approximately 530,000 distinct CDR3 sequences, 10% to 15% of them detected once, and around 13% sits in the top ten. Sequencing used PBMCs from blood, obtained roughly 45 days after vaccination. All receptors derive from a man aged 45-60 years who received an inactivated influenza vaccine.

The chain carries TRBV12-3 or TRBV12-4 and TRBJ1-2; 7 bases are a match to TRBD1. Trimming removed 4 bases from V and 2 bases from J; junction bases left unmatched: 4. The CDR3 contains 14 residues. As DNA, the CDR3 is TGTGCCAGCAGTTCTCAGACAGGGAACTATGGCTACACCTTC. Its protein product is CASSSQTGNYGYTF.

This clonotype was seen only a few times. CDR3 DNA sequence: TGTGCCAGCAGCTTGAGACGGATGAGCACAGATACGCAGTATTTT. It codes for CASSLRRMSTDTQYF. The chain employs TRBV7-8 and TRBJ2-3; unclear D gene. Germline CDR1 and CDR2: SGHVS and FQNEAQ. The CDR3 totals 15 residues. Trimming took 3 bases from V and 0 from J, leaving 10 bases between them.

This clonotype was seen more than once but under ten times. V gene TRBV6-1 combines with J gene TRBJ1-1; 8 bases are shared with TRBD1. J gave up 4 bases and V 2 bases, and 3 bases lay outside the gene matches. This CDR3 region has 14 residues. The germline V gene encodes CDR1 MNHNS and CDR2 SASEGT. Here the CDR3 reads CASSEFTGGTEAFF. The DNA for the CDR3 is TGTGCCAGCAGTGAATTTACAGGGGGCACTGAAGCTTTCTTT.

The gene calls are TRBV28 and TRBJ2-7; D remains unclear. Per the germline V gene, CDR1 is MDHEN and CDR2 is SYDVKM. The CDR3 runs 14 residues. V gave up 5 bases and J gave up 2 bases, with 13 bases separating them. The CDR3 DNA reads TGTGCCAGCAGTCCCCCTCGGGCCACCTACGAGCAGTACTTC. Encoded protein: CASSPPRATYEQYF.

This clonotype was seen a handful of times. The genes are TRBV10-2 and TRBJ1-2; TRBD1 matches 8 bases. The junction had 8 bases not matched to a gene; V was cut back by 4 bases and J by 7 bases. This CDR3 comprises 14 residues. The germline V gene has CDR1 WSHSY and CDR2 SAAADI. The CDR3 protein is CASSGFQGAIGYTF. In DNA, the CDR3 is TGCGCCAGCAGTGGATTTCAGGGGGCGATTGGCTACACCTTC.

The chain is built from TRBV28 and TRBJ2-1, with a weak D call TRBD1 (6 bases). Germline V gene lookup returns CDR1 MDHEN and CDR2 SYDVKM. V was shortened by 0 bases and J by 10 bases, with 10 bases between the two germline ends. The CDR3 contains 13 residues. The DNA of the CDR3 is TGTGCCAGCAGTTTATGGCGAGGGGGAGAGCAGTTCTTC. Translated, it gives CASSLWRGGEQFF.

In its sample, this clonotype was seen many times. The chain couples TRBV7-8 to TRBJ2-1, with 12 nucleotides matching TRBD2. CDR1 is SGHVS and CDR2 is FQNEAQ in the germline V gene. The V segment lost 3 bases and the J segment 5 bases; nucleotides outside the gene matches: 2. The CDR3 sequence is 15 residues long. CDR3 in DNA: TGTGCCAGCAGCTTTGGACTAGCGGGGAACAATGAGCAGTTCTTC. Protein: CASSFGLAGNNEQFF.

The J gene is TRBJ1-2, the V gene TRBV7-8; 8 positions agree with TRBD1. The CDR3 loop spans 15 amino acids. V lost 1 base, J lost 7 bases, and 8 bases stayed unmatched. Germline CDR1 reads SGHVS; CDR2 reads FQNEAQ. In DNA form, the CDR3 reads TGTGCCAGCAGCTTAGGCGACAGGGGAAAGAGTGGCTACACCTTC. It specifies CASSLGDRGKSGYTF.

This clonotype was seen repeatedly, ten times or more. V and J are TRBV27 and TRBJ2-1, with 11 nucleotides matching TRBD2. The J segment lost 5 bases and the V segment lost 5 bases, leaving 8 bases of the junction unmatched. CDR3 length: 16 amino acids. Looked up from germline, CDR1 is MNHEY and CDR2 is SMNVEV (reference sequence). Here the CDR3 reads CASSPRTSGGNNEQFF. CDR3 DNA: TGTGCCAGCAGTCCCCGTACTAGCGGGGGAAACAATGAGCAGTTCTTC.

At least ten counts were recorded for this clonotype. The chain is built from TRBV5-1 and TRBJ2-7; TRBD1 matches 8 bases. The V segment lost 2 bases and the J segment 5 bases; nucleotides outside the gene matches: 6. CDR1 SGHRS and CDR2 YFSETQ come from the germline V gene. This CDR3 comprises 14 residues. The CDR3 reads CASSLGQGFHEQYF. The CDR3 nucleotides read TGCGCCAGCAGCTTAGGACAGGGTTTCCACGAGCAGTACTTC.

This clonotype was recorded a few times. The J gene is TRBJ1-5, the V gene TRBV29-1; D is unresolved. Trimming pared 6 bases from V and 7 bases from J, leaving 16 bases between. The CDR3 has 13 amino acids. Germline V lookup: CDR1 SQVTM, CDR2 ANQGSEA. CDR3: CSVSDAPGQPQHF. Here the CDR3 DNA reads TGCAGCGTCTCGGACGCACCTGGGCAGCCCCAGCATTTT.

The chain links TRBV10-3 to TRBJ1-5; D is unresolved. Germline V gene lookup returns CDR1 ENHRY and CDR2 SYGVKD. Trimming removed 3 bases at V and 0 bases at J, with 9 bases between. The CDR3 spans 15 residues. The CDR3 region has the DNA TGTGCCATCAGTGATCCGGGCCCTAGCAATCAGCCCCAGCATTTT. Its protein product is CAISDPGPSNQPQHF.

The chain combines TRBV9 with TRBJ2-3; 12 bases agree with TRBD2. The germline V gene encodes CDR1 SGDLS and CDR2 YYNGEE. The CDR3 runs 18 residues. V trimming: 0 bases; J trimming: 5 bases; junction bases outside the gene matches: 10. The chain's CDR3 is CASSVAPDRLAGVDTQYF. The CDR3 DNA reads TGTGCCAGCAGCGTAGCTCCAGATAGACTAGCGGGAGTAGATACGCAGTATTTT.

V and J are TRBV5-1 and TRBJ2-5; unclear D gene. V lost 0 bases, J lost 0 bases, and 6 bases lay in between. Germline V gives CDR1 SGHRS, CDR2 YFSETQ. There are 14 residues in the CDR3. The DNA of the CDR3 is TGCGCCAGCAGCTTGGTTCGGAACCAAGAGACCCAGTACTTC. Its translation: CASSLVRNQETQYF.

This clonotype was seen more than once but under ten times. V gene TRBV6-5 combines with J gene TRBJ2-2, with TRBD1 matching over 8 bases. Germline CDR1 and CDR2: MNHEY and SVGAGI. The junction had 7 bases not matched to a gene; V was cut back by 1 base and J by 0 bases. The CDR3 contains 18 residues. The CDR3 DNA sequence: TGTGCCAGCAGTTACTGGGCCCCGGGACAGGCGAACACCGGGGAGCTGTTTTTT. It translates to CASSYWAPGQANTGELFF.

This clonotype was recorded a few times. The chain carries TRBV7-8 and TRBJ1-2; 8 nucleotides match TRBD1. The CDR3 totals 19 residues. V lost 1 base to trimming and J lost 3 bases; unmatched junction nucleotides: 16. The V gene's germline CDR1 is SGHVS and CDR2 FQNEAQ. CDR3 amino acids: CASSLESPGTGLFYYGYTF. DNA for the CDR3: TGTGCCAGCAGCTTAGAGAGCCCCGGGACAGGACTCTTCTACTATGGCTACACCTTC. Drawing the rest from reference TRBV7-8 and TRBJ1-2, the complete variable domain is GAGVSQSPRYKVAKRGQDVALRCDPISGHVSLFWYQQALGQGPEFLTYFQNEAQLDKSGLPSDRFFAERPEGSVSTLKIQRTQQEDSAVYLCASSLESPGTGLFYYGYTFGSGTRLTVV.

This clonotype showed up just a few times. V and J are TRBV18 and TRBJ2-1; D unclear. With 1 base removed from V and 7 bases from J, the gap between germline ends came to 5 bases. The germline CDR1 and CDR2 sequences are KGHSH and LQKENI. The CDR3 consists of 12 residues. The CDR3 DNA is TGTGCCAGCTCACCACTGGTTAATGAGCAGTTCTTC. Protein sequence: CASSPLVNEQFF.

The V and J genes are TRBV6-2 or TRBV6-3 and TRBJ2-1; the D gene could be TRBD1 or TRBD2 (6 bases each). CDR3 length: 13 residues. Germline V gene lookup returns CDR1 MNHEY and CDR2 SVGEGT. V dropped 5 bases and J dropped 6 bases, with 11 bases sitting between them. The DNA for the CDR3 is TGTGCCAGCAGTCCCTGGGGGGCCAATGAGCAGTTCTTC. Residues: CASSPWGANEQFF.

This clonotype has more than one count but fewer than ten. The CDR3 protein is CASSPFRGPNTGELFF. In DNA, the CDR3 is TGTGCCAGCAGTCCCTTCCGGGGGCCAAACACCGGGGAGCTGTTTTTT. This chain connects TRBV25-1 to TRBJ2-2; D could derive from TRBD1 or TRBD2 (6 bases each). V shed 5 bases and J shed 2 bases, with 15 bases lying between them. The CDR3 totals 16 residues. Looked up from germline, CDR1 is MGHDK and CDR2 is SYGVNS.

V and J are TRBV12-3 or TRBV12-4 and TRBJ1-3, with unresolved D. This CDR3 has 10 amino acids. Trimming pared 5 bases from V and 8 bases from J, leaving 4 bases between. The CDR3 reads CASSRDTIYF. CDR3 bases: TGTGCCAGCAGTCGGGACACCATATATTTT.

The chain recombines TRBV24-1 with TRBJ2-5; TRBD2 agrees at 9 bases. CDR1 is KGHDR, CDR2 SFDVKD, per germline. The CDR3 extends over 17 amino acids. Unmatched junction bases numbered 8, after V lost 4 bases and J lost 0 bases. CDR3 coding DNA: TGTGCCACCAGTGACGTCAGGGTAGCGGGGGACCAAGAGACCCAGTACTTC. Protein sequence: CATSDVRVAGDQETQYF.

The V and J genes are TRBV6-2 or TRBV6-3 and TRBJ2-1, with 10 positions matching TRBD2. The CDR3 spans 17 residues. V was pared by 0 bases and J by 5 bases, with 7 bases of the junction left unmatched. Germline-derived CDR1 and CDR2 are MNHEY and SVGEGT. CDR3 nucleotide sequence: TGTGCCAGCAGTTACTCGATAGGACTAGCGGTCAACAATGAGCAGTTCTTC. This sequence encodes CASSYSIGLAVNNEQFF.

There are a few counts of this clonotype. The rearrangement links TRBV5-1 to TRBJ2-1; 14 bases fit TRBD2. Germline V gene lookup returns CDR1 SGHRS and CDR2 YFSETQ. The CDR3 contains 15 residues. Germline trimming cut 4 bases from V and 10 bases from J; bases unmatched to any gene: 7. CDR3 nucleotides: TGCGCCAGCAGCACGGGACTAGCGGGAGTATCCGAGCAGTTCTTC. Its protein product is CASSTGLAGVSEQFF.

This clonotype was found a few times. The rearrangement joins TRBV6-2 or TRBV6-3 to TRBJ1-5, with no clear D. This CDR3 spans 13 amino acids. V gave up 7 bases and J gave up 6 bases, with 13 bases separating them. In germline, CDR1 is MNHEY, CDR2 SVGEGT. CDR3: CASTYRDGQPQHF. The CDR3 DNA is TGTGCCAGCACCTACCGGGATGGTCAGCCCCAGCATTTT.